The sequence of this T cell receptor (beta chain) was determined in a study of T cells in lung cancer brain metastases. Profiled with immunoSEQ multiplex PCR; TCRdb holds only in-frame clones, not every one. This sample has 5,000 or so clones, with approximately 87% found just once. Study-level points and caveats: The complete infiltrating T cell repertoire may not have been retrieved from FFPE.

Exclusion applied to anyone with multiple prior malignancies. Regarding this clone: The antigen is undetermined.

CDR3 length equals 15 residues. Germline loops: CDR1 SGHTA, CDR2 FQGTGA. V was shortened by 5 bases and J by 5 bases, with 16 bases between the two germline ends. This clonotype originated in a woman between 50 and 59 years old with non-small cell lung cancer that had spread to the brain. The sequenced material came from tumor tissue from a brain metastasis. The chain links TRBV7-3 to TRBJ2-1; D ambiguous. CDR3 sequence reads: CASSLTKDGNNEQFF. In nucleotides, the CDR3 is TGTGCCAGCAGCCTTACTAAGGACGGAAACAATGAGCAGTTCTTC.